These 2 T cell receptor beta chains were all obtained from the same sample, sequenced in a study of T cell responses to AZD1222 COVID-19 vaccine. The data were produced by immunoSEQ multiplex PCR, yet TCRdb's version contains in-frame clones alone and is incomplete. The table shows about 100,000 clones, with around 90% occurring only once. The sequencing here drew on peripheral blood, taken on day 0 of AZD1222 vaccination. The receptors stem from an adult in good health.

This chain connects TRBV11-3 to TRBJ2-5; D is perhaps TRBD1 (6 bases). The CDR3 is 14 amino acids. Germline V gives CDR1 SGHNT, CDR2 YENEEA. V lost 3 bases to trimming and J lost 3 bases, with 11 bases between them. The CDR3 sequence is CASSFGGSEETQYF. For the CDR3, the DNA is TGTGCCAGCAGCTTTGGGGGCAGCGAAGAGACCCAGTACTTC.

V gene TRBV19 combines with J gene TRBJ2-7, with D tentatively TRBD1 (5 bases). This CDR3 has 15 amino acids. Trimming stripped 3 bases from V and 6 bases from J, with 18 bases between. Germline V CDR1 and CDR2: LNHDA, SQIVND (reference sequence). The CDR3 region is CASSMGHGAGLEQYF. The DNA for the CDR3 is TGTGCCAGTAGTATGGGGCACGGTGCCGGGCTCGAGCAGTACTTC.